This T cell receptor (gamma chain) was observed in a study of Vδ1+ human thymocytes. Study-wide findings and caveats: Thymic TRG and TRD repertoires appeared highly polyclonal.

RNA was extracted from the cells and then reverse transcribed. Multiplex PCR used pooled V-gene forward primers and a constant-region reverse primer to amplify CDR3s. TCRdb redid the clone calls on the multiplex PCR reads with CATT. This repertoire shows 25,000 to 35,000 gamma-chain clones, 20% found once; its top ten account for roughly 1.9%. This clone was observed a handful of times. Its antigen remains unknown. V lost 2 bases to trimming and J lost 0 bases; unmatched junction nucleotides: 4. CDR3 length: 14 residues. CDR1 is VENAVY, CDR2 YDSYNSRV, per germline. This chain uses TRGV8 with TRGJ1 or TRGJ2. The receptor was isolated from a boy under two years old who had congenital heart surgery. Specimen: Vdelta1+ gamma-delta thymocytes from the thymus. Subset denoted: FACS-sorted CD3+ TCRalphabeta- TCRVdelta1+ TCRVdelta2- thymocytes. CDR3 loop: CATWDKRNYYKKLF. The CDR3, as DNA: TGTGCCACCTGGGATAAGAGGAATTATTATAAGAAACTCTTT.